Sequencing of this T cell receptor (beta chain) was carried out in a study of blood T cell repertoires in COVID-19. Authors' analysis steps: From reference gene primer amplification, estimates of nucleated cell counts were derived. TCRdb's table, derived via immunoSEQ multiplex PCR, lists solely in-frame clones and lacks some. The D gene and trimming were derived from the DNA, and the V and J assignments and clone size from that table. Of roughly 250,000 clones detected, more than 65% appear once; the ten largest clones hold roughly 4.2%. Looked up from germline, CDR1 is SGHTA and CDR2 is FQGTGA. V was cut by 2 bases and J by 4 bases, with 11 bases left in between. This CDR3 has 14 amino acids.

The sample consisted of peripheral blood. The sequence derives from a woman in her 40s with active or convalescent COVID-19. This sequence joins TRBV7-3 and TRBJ1-1, with D unresolved. The CDR3 nucleotides are TGTGCCAGCAGCTTAGAGGGTTGGGGCACTGAAGCTTTCTTT. Translating it yields CASSLEGWGTEAFF.